Each of the 8 T cell receptor beta chains below was sequenced from the same sample in a study of a mutant IDH1 vaccine in newly diagnosed glioma. The antigens for these receptors are not known. The data were produced by immunoSEQ multiplex PCR, yet TCRdb's version contains in-frame clones alone and is incomplete. Of roughly 60,000 clones in the sample, roughly four fifths are singletons; the top ten hold 4.5% to 6%. Time point specified: week 35, safety follow-up. Every vaccine dose comprised 300 ug of mutant IDH1 20-mer peptide plus topical imiquimod. Sequenced material: PBMCs, taken from a glioma patient whose treatment included an IDH1 peptide vaccine. The receptors shown here come from a man between 40 and 49 years old with glioma.

The table lists this clone with a few counts. As DNA, the CDR3 is TGTGCCAGCAGCACCGGGACGCACAATGAGCAGTTCTTC. The encoded protein is CASSTGTHNEQFF. This chain connects TRBV7-9 to TRBJ2-1; D assignment may be TRBD1 or TRBD2 (5 bases each). The CDR3 runs 13 residues. In germline, CDR1 is SEHNR, CDR2 FQNEAQ (reference sequence). V was pared by 5 bases and J by 5 bases, with 10 bases between.

The DNA of the CDR3 is TGTGCCAGCAGCCAACTACTAGGACCTTACAATGAGCAGTTCTTC. Translated: CASSQLLGPYNEQFF. V usage is TRBV14 and J usage is TRBJ2-1; a possible D gene is TRBD2 (5 bases). V lost 2 bases, J lost 4 bases, and 12 bases lay in between. The CDR3 spans 15 residues. Germline lookup yields CDR1 SGHDN and CDR2 FVKESK.

The chain couples TRBV19 to TRBJ1-2; tentatively, D is TRBD1 (6 bases). Germline CDR1 reads LNHDA; CDR2 reads SQIVND (reference sequence). Trimming removed 3 bases at V and 3 bases at J, with 17 bases between. The CDR3 has 16 amino acids. The CDR3 DNA is TGTGCCAGTAGTATCCGTGCCAGGGGAAACGACTATGGCTACACCTTC. Amino acid sequence: CASSIRARGNDYGYTF.

The chain carries TRBV19 and TRBJ1-5; D is unresolved. Looked up from germline, CDR1 is LNHDA and CDR2 is SQIVND (reference sequence). The V end lost 5 bases, the J end lost 1 base, and 9 bases lay between the germline ends. The CDR3 totals 14 residues. The CDR3 loop reads CASSSQLSNQPQHF. The CDR3, as DNA: TGTGCCAGTAGTTCCCAACTCAGCAATCAGCCCCAGCATTTT.

This clone was seen a handful of times. The chain joins TRBV30 to TRBJ2-2; no clear D gene. CDR1 GTSNPN and CDR2 SVGIG come from the germline V gene (reference sequence). This CDR3 is 15 amino acids long. V dropped 0 bases and J dropped 3 bases, with 11 bases sitting between them. The CDR3 DNA is TGTGCCTGGAGTGTACGGCGCAGAGACACCGGGGAGCTGTTTTTT. Residues: CAWSVRRRDTGELFF.

The V call is TRBV27, the J call TRBJ2-7, with D possibly matching TRBD2 (7 bases). The CDR3 totals 15 residues. Trimming removed 3 bases from V and 3 bases from J, with 15 bases in between. CDR1 and CDR2 from the germline V gene are MNHEY and SMNVEV (reference sequence). CDR3 bases: TGTGCCAGCAGTTTGCTTGGGGGGGGGCTCTACGAGCAGTACTTC. This codes for CASSLLGGGLYEQYF.

V and J are TRBV6-1 and TRBJ2-7; TRBD1 matches at 8 bases. The CDR3 covers 16 residues. The V gene end was trimmed by 1 base and the J gene end by 5 bases; junction bases not matched to a gene: 10. CDR1 and CDR2 from the germline V gene are MNHNS and SASEGT. CDR3 bases: TGTGCCAGCAGTGAAGATGCGGACAGGGAGTGGAACGAGCAGTACTTC. It encodes CASSEDADREWNEQYF.

This clone showed up just once. This sequence joins TRBV19 and TRBJ2-7; 10 positions agree with TRBD1. The CDR3 length is 15 residues. V lost 3 bases and J lost 2; bases outside the gene matches: 4. CDR1 and CDR2 (germline): LNHDA, SQIVND (reference sequence). CDR3 nucleotides: TGTGCCAGTAGTATCGGACAGGGGGTAGCCTACGAGCAGTACTTC. Encoded protein: CASSIGQGVAYEQYF.